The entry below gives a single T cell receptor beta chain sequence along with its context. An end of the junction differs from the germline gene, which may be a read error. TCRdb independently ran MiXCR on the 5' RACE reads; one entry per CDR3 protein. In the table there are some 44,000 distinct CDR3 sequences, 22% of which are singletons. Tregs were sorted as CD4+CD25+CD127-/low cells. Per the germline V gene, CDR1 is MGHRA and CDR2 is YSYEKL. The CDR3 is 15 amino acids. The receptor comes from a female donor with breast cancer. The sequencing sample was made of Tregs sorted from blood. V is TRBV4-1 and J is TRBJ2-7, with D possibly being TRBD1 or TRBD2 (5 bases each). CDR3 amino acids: CASSRNTGTSYEQHF. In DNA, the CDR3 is TGCGCCAGCAGCCGGAACACCGGGACCTCCTACGAGCAGCACTTC.